These 17 T cell receptor beta chains share one sample of origin, sequenced in a study of cytomegalovirus exposure and HLA in healthy donors. 60 Vbeta and 13 Jbeta primers were used in PCR. Generated by immunoSEQ multiplex PCR, the TCRdb table keeps only in-frame clones and is missing some. The sample has 130,000 or so clones, over 65% seen once. The sequenced material came from PBMCs. These receptors came from a woman between 40 and 55 years old in good health and CMV-seropositive.

The J gene is TRBJ1-1, the V gene TRBV5-1, with D unclear. The germline V and J ends were trimmed by 4 bases and 4 bases, with 14 bases remaining between them. This CDR3 is built from 14 residues. Germline V lookup: CDR1 SGHRS, CDR2 YFSETQ. CDR3 sequence (DNA): TGCGCCAGCAGCCTTGGTCAGGCGAGCACTGAAGCTTTCTTT. Translation gives CASSLGQASTEAFF.

This chain uses TRBV5-8 with TRBJ1-2, with D possibly matching TRBD1 (5 bases). Trimming pared 1 base from V and 5 bases from J, leaving 18 bases between. Germline lookup yields CDR1 SGHTS and CDR2 YDEGEE. This CDR3 comprises 16 residues. The CDR3 reads CASSLFAGSIPYGYTF. The CDR3 DNA reads TGTGCCAGCAGCTTGTTTGCAGGGTCTATACCTTATGGCTACACCTTC. Variable domain in full (rest from reference TRBV5-8 and TRBJ1-2): EAGVTQSPTHLIKTRGQQATLRCSPISGHTSVYWYQQALGLGLQFLLWYDEGEERNRGNFPPRFSGRQFPNYSSELNVNALELEDSALYLCASSLFAGSIPYGYTFGSGTRLTVV.

This chain uses TRBV6-1 with TRBJ2-7, with TRBD2 identical over 10 bases. The CDR3 is 15 residues long. CDR1 and CDR2 from the germline V gene are MNHNS and SASEGT. The trim removed 6 bases at V and 6 bases at J, leaving 11 bases unmatched. The CDR3 here is CASRFGSGGVFEQYF. In DNA form, the CDR3 reads TGTGCCAGCAGGTTCGGCAGCGGGGGGGTCTTCGAGCAGTACTTC.

V usage is TRBV10-3 and J usage is TRBJ1-3, with TRBD1 as a possible D gene (5 bases). Between the trimmed V and J ends, which lost 2 bases and 2 bases, there was a span of 7 bases. This CDR3 spans 14 amino acids. The V gene's germline CDR1 is ENHRY and CDR2 SYGVKD. The CDR3: CAISEDRAGNTIYF. CDR3 DNA sequence: TGTGCCATCAGTGAGGACAGAGCTGGAAACACCATATATTTT.

This sequence joins TRBV5-1 and TRBJ2-3; D is possibly TRBD2 (5 bases). V was pared by 0 bases and J by 1 base, with 12 bases between. Germline V gene data show CDR1 as SGHRS and CDR2 as YFSETQ. This CDR3 spans 16 amino acids. The CDR3 DNA sequence: TGCGCCAGCAGCTTGGCTCCGGGGTTCGGCACAGATACGCAGTATTTT. This translates into CASSLAPGFGTDTQYF.

This clone was seen just once. The V call is TRBV15, the J call TRBJ1-5, with a possible D match to TRBD1 (5 bases). The CDR3 length is 17 residues. Germline V gene data show CDR1 as LNHNV and CDR2 as YYDKDF (reference sequence). Between the trimmed V and J ends, which lost 0 bases and 7 bases, there was a span of 19 bases. In nucleotides, the CDR3 is TGTGCCACCAGCAGAGATTTTTGGGGAGGGGCGGGACAGCCCCAGCATTTT. It yields the protein CATSRDFWGGAGQPQHF.

As to this clone: One junction end disagrees with the germline gene, perhaps due to a read error. The chain couples TRBV7-9 to TRBJ2-1, with a tentative D call TRBD2 (6 bases). CDR1 and CDR2 (germline): SEHNR, FQNEAQ (reference sequence). The CDR3 is 16 residues long. The DNA for the CDR3 is TGTGCCAGCACCTTAGGAGCGGCTAGCGACTACAATGAGCAGTTCTTC. Translated: CASTLGAASDYNEQFF.

This clone was seen a handful of times. This sequence joins TRBV9 and TRBJ2-3; 9 nucleotides match TRBD1. The CDR3 length is 15 residues. With V trimmed by 4 bases and J by 2 bases, 5 bases remained unmatched. Germline-derived CDR1 and CDR2 are SGDLS and YYNGEE. CDR3 protein: CASSTRDRDTDTQYF. The CDR3 DNA sequence: TGTGCCAGCAGCACCCGGGACAGGGACACAGATACGCAGTATTTT.

The chain recombines TRBV7-3 with TRBJ1-3; 7 positions match TRBD1. V lost 5 bases to trimming and J lost 2 bases; unmatched junction nucleotides: 6. CDR3 length: 15 amino acids. In germline, CDR1 is SGHTA, CDR2 FQGTGA. CDR3 in DNA: TGTGCCAGCAGCGCGTACCAGGGGGCTGGAAACACCATATATTTT. Its translation is CASSAYQGAGNTIYF.

The V call is TRBV11-3, the J call TRBJ1-1; D may be TRBD1 (6 bases). In germline, CDR1 is SGHNT, CDR2 YENEEA. The CDR3 totals 14 residues. V was trimmed by 2 bases and J by 2 bases, leaving 9 bases between them. This chain's CDR3 is CASSLLGQNTEAFF. In nucleotides, the CDR3 is TGTGCCAGCAGCTTATTGGGACAAAACACTGAAGCTTTCTTT.

This clone was detected a few times. The V and J genes are TRBV2 and TRBJ1-3; D is unresolved. The germline V gene has CDR1 SNHLY and CDR2 FYNNEI. Trimming took 8 bases from V and 4 from J, leaving 9 bases between them. There are 12 residues in the CDR3. DNA of the CDR3: TGTGCCAGCCATGGAGACGGAAACACCATATATTTT. It translates to CASHGDGNTIYF.

This rearrangement joins TRBV9 to TRBJ2-7; 7 bases map to TRBD2. The ends lost 3 bases at V and 7 bases at J; junction bases unmatched: 10. From germline, CDR1 is SGDLS and CDR2 YYNGEE. The CDR3 has 14 amino acids. Here the CDR3 DNA reads TGTGCCAGCAGCGGTTCAGTTAGCGGGCAAGAGCAGTACTTC. Amino acids: CASSGSVSGQEQYF. Complete variable domain (other parts from reference TRBV9 and TRBJ2-7): DSGVTQTPKHLITATGQRVTLRCSPRSGDLSVYWYQQSLDQGLQFLIQYYNGEERAKGNILERFSAQQFPDLHSELNLSSLELGDSALYFCASSGSVSGQEQYFGPGTRLTVT.

The DNA for the CDR3 is TGCGCCAGCAGCTTGGTAGGGGTACCCGAGCAGTACTTC. Translating gives CASSLVGVPEQYF. V usage is TRBV5-1 and J usage is TRBJ2-7, with D maybe TRBD1 (5 bases). Germline values: CDR1 SGHRS, CDR2 YFSETQ. V was cut by 0 bases and J by 6 bases, with 10 bases left in between. This CDR3 is 13 amino acids long.

This chain uses TRBV29-1 with TRBJ2-5, with TRBD2 matching over 12 bases. The J call is uncertain, as TRBJ2-7 better fits the DNA end. Germline lookup yields CDR1 SQVTM and CDR2 ANQGSEA. This CDR3 spans 14 amino acids. The CDR3 spells CSVHASGRAPEQYF. CDR3 sequence (DNA): TGCAGCGTTCACGCTAGCGGGAGGGCCCCCGAGCAGTACTTC.

The CDR3 coding sequence is TGCGCCAGCAGCTCGGGGACAGGGATCAACGAGCAGTACTTC. Translating it yields CASSSGTGINEQYF. The V and J genes are TRBV5-1 and TRBJ2-7, with 9 bases fitting TRBD1. Germline V gene data show CDR1 as SGHRS and CDR2 as YFSETQ. With V trimmed by 3 bases and J by 5 bases, 6 bases remained unmatched. This CDR3 spans 14 amino acids.

The chain combines TRBV29-1 with TRBJ2-7, with TRBD1 identical over 12 bases. CDR1 is SQVTM, CDR2 ANQGSEA, per germline. V lost 6 bases to trimming and J lost 5 bases; unmatched junction nucleotides: 5. The CDR3 runs 13 residues. The CDR3 is CSVDGTGGHEQYF. In DNA form, the CDR3 reads TGCAGCGTAGACGGGACAGGGGGCCACGAGCAGTACTTC.

This chain uses TRBV18 with TRBJ1-1; the D gene is possibly TRBD1 (6 bases). V gave up 1 base and J gave up 5 bases, with 11 bases separating them. Germline lookup yields CDR1 KGHSH and CDR2 LQKENI. The CDR3 totals 14 residues. The CDR3 loop reads CASSPRKGGTEAFF. The CDR3 DNA is TGTGCCAGCTCACCACGCAAGGGGGGGACTGAAGCTTTCTTT.